The 19 T cell receptor beta chains in this list originate from one sample, sequenced in a study of T cell responses to AZD1222 COVID-19 vaccine (dated by TCRdb to 2020 to 2023). The label giving this sample's time point can be read as: about 28 days (+/-7) after the second vaccine dose. Library generation was performed with the immunoSEQ multiplex PCR assay. TCRdb carries this immuneACCESS record with in-frame sequences only. Its versions omit some clonotypes, under half of them owing to an unresolved V gene in the studies checked, with the rest unexplained. This sample has around 120,000 clones in its table, and roughly 92% of those were observed once. 0.9% to 1.4% of the sample belongs to the ten largest clones. The sample was peripheral blood, taken 28 days after the second AZD1222 dose. These receptor sequences come from an adult who received the AZD1222 COVID-19 vaccine.

The chain couples TRBV2 to TRBJ1-5, with a tentative D call TRBD1 (6 bases). The germline gives CDR1 SNHLY, CDR2 FYNNEI. V dropped 9 bases and J dropped 3 bases, with 12 bases sitting between them. CDR3 length equals 13 residues. DNA of the CDR3: TGTGCCAGTGGGGGACAACTCAATCAGCCCCAGCATTTT. Residues: CASGGQLNQPQHF.

V and J are TRBV15 and TRBJ2-7; D gene ambiguous. The CDR3 contains 16 residues. CDR1 and CDR2 from the germline V gene are LNHNV and YYDKDF (reference sequence). V lost 1 base and J lost 2, with 15 bases in between. CDR3 sequence (DNA): TGTGCCACCAGCAGAGGTATGGCCGGTCTAGCCTACGAGCAGTACTTC. Its protein is CATSRGMAGLAYEQYF.

The V gene is TRBV3-1 (or the pseudogene TRBV3-2), the J gene TRBJ2-7; D is uncertain. The CDR3 spans 14 residues. V lost 5 bases and J 0 bases, leaving 11 bases between the germline ends. Germline CDR1 and CDR2: LGHDT and YNNKEL (reference sequence). CDR3 DNA: TGTGCCAGCAGCTGGTCGACCTACTCCTACGAGCAGTACTTC. Translation gives CASSWSTYSYEQYF.

The chain combines TRBV2 with TRBJ2-7, with 8 positions matching TRBD2. The ends lost 11 bases at V and 3 bases at J; junction bases unmatched: 6. Germline values: CDR1 SNHLY, CDR2 FYNNEI. The CDR3 spans 12 residues. In nucleotides, the CDR3 is TGTGCCGCGGGGGGCAACGTCTACGAGCAGTACTTC. Translating gives CAAGGNVYEQYF.

The chain joins TRBV30 to TRBJ1-1; D perhaps matches TRBD1 (5 bases). CDR1 GTSNPN and CDR2 SVGIG come from the germline V gene (reference sequence). Trimming removed 3 bases at V and 0 bases at J, with 14 bases between. The CDR3 has 15 residues. As DNA, the CDR3 is TGTGCCTGGAGCCGACAGCGATACATGAACACTGAAGCTTTCTTT. Its translation is CAWSRQRYMNTEAFF.

This clone was observed a few times. The chain has TRBV29-1 and TRBJ1-1, with D possibly being TRBD1 (6 bases). This CDR3 region has 14 residues. CDR1 and CDR2 from the germline V gene are SQVTM and ANQGSEA. Deletions cut 6 bases from V and 0 bases from J, with 14 bases between. DNA of the CDR3: TGCAGCGTCTCAAGAGGACAGTTGAACACTGAAGCTTTCTTT. Its protein product is CSVSRGQLNTEAFF.

The chain recombines TRBV10-3 with TRBJ1-1; 10 bases are shared with TRBD1. The junction had 7 bases not matched to a gene; V was cut back by 4 bases and J by 2 bases. CDR3 size: 16 residues. The germline V gene encodes CDR1 ENHRY and CDR2 SYGVKD. The CDR3 DNA reads TGTGCCATCAGTGGGGGACAGGGGAGGGGAAACACTGAAGCTTTCTTT. Protein sequence: CAISGGQGRGNTEAFF.

The chain joins TRBV28 to TRBJ1-1, with unresolved D. The germline CDR1 and CDR2 sequences are MDHEN and SYDVKM. Trimming left V 5 bases short and J 12 bases short, with 22 bases between. The CDR3 length is 14 residues. The CDR3 loop reads CASSISSLQAATFF. The CDR3 nucleotides are TGTGCCAGCAGTATATCTTCCCTACAAGCGGCAACTTTCTTT. Using reference TRBV28 and TRBJ1-1 for the parts outside the CDR3, the full variable domain is DVKVTQSSRYLVKRTGEKVFLECVQDMDHENMFWYRQDPGLGLRLIYFSYDVKMKEKGDIPEGYSVSREKKERFSLILESASTNQTSMYLCASSISSLQAATFFGQGTRLTVV.

The V call is TRBV18, the J call TRBJ1-1; D not certain. Germline V gene data show CDR1 as KGHSH and CDR2 as LQKENI. CDR3 size: 14 residues. Trimming took 0 bases from V and 1 from J, leaving 6 bases between them. CDR3 nucleotide sequence: TGTGCCAGCTCACCACCCGGTTGGAACACTGAAGCTTTCTTT. Translated: CASSPPGWNTEAFF.

V gene TRBV12-3 or TRBV12-4 combines with J gene TRBJ1-1, with a tentative D call TRBD1 (5 bases). The CDR3 is 13 amino acids. Trimming removed 6 bases from V and 1 base from J, with 9 bases in between. CDR3 protein: CASRPDRNTEAFF. The CDR3 bases are TGTGCCAGCAGACCAGACAGGAACACTGAAGCTTTCTTT.

The chain joins TRBV7-3 to TRBJ2-3, with TRBD2 as a possible D gene (7 bases). Germline V gene lookup returns CDR1 SGHTA and CDR2 FQGTGA. V lost 4 bases, J lost 4 bases, and 18 bases lay in between. The CDR3 covers 16 residues. The CDR3: CASSSSPGGGPDTQYF. Here the CDR3 DNA reads TGTGCCAGCAGCTCCTCTCCTGGGGGGGGCCCAGATACGCAGTATTTT.

This clone has only one observation. The chain couples TRBV5-1 to TRBJ1-1; D call uncertain. V dropped 0 bases and J dropped 1 base, with 13 bases sitting between them. The CDR3 runs to 16 residues. Germline loops: CDR1 SGHRS, CDR2 YFSETQ. CDR3 sequence (DNA): TGCGCCAGCAGCTTGGGGGAACTCAGCGCGAACACTGAAGCTTTCTTT. Translation gives CASSLGELSANTEAFF.

This clone was recorded once. The CDR3 region is CASSSNRVTNEKLFF. CDR3 nucleotides: TGTGCCAGCAGTTCTAACAGGGTGACTAATGAAAAACTGTTTTTT. This chain uses TRBV27 with TRBJ1-4; D might be TRBD1 (6 bases). Germline CDR1 MNHEY, CDR2 SMNVEV (reference sequence). The CDR3 extends over 15 amino acids. V was shortened by 4 bases and J by 2 bases, with 11 bases between the two germline ends.

The chain is built from TRBV7-2 and TRBJ2-7, with TRBD2 matching over 7 bases. The CDR3 runs 14 residues. Looked up from germline, CDR1 is SGHTA and CDR2 is FQGNSA. The J segment lost 7 bases and the V segment lost 1 base, leaving 7 bases of the junction unmatched. The CDR3 region has the DNA TGTGCCAGCAGCTTAGAATCTAGGGGAGGGGAGCAGTACTTC. Translated, it gives CASSLESRGGEQYF.

The CDR3 loop is CASSSMQDYNSPLHF. CDR3 DNA sequence: TGTGCCAGCAGCTCCATGCAAGACTATAATTCACCCCTCCACTTT. The chain carries TRBV7-9 and TRBJ1-6; D unresolved. The V and J ends lost 4 bases and 3 bases respectively, with 10 bases between them. Germline V gives CDR1 SEHNR, CDR2 FQNEAQ (reference sequence). The CDR3 runs 15 residues.

The chain links TRBV4-2 to TRBJ2-3; possible D gene TRBD2, 6 bases. This CDR3 spans 17 amino acids. V lost 0 bases to trimming and J lost 2 bases, with 15 bases between them. CDR1 is LGHNA and CDR2 is YNFKEQ in the germline V gene. The CDR3 spells CASSQDEGREVTDTQYF. The CDR3 coding sequence is TGTGCCAGCAGCCAAGATGAGGGCAGGGAGGTCACAGATACGCAGTATTTT.

This sequence joins TRBV30 and TRBJ1-5; 8 bases match TRBD1. With V trimmed by 0 bases and J by 6 bases, 1 base remained unmatched. Germline lookup yields CDR1 GTSNPN and CDR2 SVGIG (reference sequence). The CDR3 has 13 amino acids. In nucleotides, the CDR3 is TGTGCCTGGAGTGTTACAGGGGGTCAGCCCCAGCATTTT. Encoded protein: CAWSVTGGQPQHF. Supplemented by reference TRBV30 and TRBJ1-5, the full variable domain reads SQTIHQWPATLVQPVGSPLSLECTVEGTSNPNLYWYRQAAGRGLQLLFYSVGIGQISSEVPQNLSASRPQDRQFILSSKKLLLSDSGFYLCAWSVTGGQPQHFGDGTRLSIL.

This rearrangement joins TRBV5-4 to TRBJ2-3, with TRBD1 as a possible D gene (5 bases). This CDR3 is 16 amino acids long. The germline gives CDR1 SGHNT, CDR2 YYREEE (reference sequence). Trimming removed 4 bases at V and 2 bases at J, with 17 bases between. CDR3 in DNA: TGTGCCAGCAGCCCCCCCAGGGTGAGATCCACAGATACGCAGTATTTT. It yields the protein CASSPPRVRSTDTQYF.

The chain carries TRBV6-5 and TRBJ2-3; tentative D call: TRBD1 (6 bases). Per the germline V gene, CDR1 is MNHEY and CDR2 is SVGAGI. The CDR3 has 14 residues. Trimming took off 7 bases at V and 1 base at J, with 12 bases between the two ends. CDR3 sequence reads: CASKRGIRTDTQYF. DNA for the CDR3: TGTGCCAGCAAGAGGGGGATTCGCACAGATACGCAGTATTTT.